This TCR beta chain was captured in a study of human T cells and chemical hapten exposure. This clonotype was recorded many times. V gave up 1 base and J gave up 0 bases, with 7 bases separating them. This CDR3 contains 14 residues. The V gene's germline CDR1 is SGHTA and CDR2 FQGNSA. Via MiXCR, TCRdb re-called the RACE reads, giving one row per CDR3 protein. The sample yields about 82,000 distinct CDR3 sequences, 10% to 12% seen once. Time point given: patch test 3, about 24 weeks after DPC sensitization. The treatment was: therapeutic diphenylcyclopropenone sensitization with weekly scalp DPC. Unfractionated whole blood yielded total RNA.

The clonotype originates from a woman between 50 and 59 years old with alopecia areata. Some clones in this sample may be carry-over from other donors' samples. The source material was whole blood, sampled in connection with sensitization to the hapten diphenylcyclopropenone (DPC). This rearrangement joins TRBV7-2 to TRBJ2-7; D gene uncertain. CDR3 sequence reads: CASSLGGYSYEQYF. Written as DNA, the CDR3 is TGTGCCAGCAGCTTAGGTGGTTACTCCTACGAGCAGTACTTC. The full variable domain, with the rest looked up from reference TRBV7-2 and TRBJ2-7, is GAGVSQSPSNKVTEKGKDVELRCDPISGHTALYWYRQSLGQGLEFLIYFQGNSAPDKSGLPSDRFSAERTGGSVSTLTIQRTQQEDSAVYLCASSLGGYSYEQYFGPGTRLTVT.